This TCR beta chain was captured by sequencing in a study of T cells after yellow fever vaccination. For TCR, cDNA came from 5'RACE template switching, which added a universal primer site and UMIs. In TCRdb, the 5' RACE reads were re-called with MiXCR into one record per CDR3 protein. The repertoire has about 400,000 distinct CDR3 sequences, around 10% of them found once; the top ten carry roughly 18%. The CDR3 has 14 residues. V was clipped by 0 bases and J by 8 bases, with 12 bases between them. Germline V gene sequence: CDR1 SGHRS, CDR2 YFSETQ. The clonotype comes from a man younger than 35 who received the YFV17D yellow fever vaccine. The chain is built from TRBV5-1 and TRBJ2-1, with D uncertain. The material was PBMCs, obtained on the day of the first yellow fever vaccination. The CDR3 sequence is CASSLGTGADEQFF. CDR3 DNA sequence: TGCGCCAGCAGCTTGGGGACCGGCGCCGATGAGCAGTTCTTC.